The 11 T cell receptor beta chains below were found in one sample sequenced in a study of graft-versus-host responses after intestinal transplantation (dated by TCRdb to the early 2020s). Preparation of the library involved the immunoSEQ multiplex PCR assay. TCRdb provides this immuneACCESS table in a form limited to in-frame rearrangements. Some clones are lacking; in checked studies, under half of them reflect an unresolved V gene, and why the rest are absent is not known. The sample table shows around 40,000 clones, and around 83% are seen once. About 3.7% of the sample comes from the top ten. The specimen comprised PBMCs, sampled 1,000 to 1,300 days after transplant. Receptors were obtained from a human patient who received an intestinal transplant, so some T cells may come from the graft donor.

V gene TRBV2 combines with J gene TRBJ1-1; no firm D call. V shed 8 bases and J shed 0 bases, with 16 bases lying between them. Germline CDR1 reads SNHLY; CDR2 reads FYNNEI. The CDR3 consists of 15 residues. The CDR3 sequence: CASSPSGTLNTEAFF. CDR3 coding DNA: TGTGCCAGCTCGCCAAGTGGAACCCTGAACACTGAAGCTTTCTTT.

This clone has just a few counts. The chain recombines TRBV30 with TRBJ1-1, with D possibly matching TRBD1 (5 bases). With 4 bases removed from V and 3 bases from J, the gap between germline ends came to 12 bases. The CDR3 is made up of 13 amino acids. Germline CDR1 and CDR2: GTSNPN and SVGIG (reference sequence). CDR3 in DNA: TGTGCCTGGACTTATGACAGCTACACTGAAGCTTTCTTT. This encodes CAWTYDSYTEAFF.

The V gene is TRBV11-2, the J gene TRBJ1-5; D unclear. Germline V gives CDR1 SGHAT, CDR2 FQNNGV. The V gene lost 1 base and the J gene lost 6 bases, with 7 bases spanning the gap. The CDR3 runs to 13 residues. CDR3: CASSLVGGQPQHF. The CDR3 bases are TGTGCCAGCAGCTTAGTTGGCGGTCAGCCCCAGCATTTT.

This clone was seen more than once but under ten times. The V and J genes are TRBV7-8 and TRBJ2-3; D uncertain. Trimming removed 3 bases at V and 3 bases at J, with 7 bases between. Germline V gene lookup returns CDR1 SGHVS and CDR2 FQNEAQ. The CDR3 extends over 13 amino acids. The CDR3 region has the DNA TGTGCCAGCAGCTTCGCTGAGACAGATACGCAGTATTTT. Encoded protein: CASSFAETDTQYF.

The chain joins TRBV29-1 to TRBJ2-1, with D unclear. Trimming stripped 4 bases from V and 3 bases from J, with 10 bases between. CDR1 is SQVTM and CDR2 is ANQGSEA in the germline V gene. The CDR3 has 13 residues. Written as DNA, the CDR3 is TGCAGCGTTGGTAAAGCCGGCTACAATGAGCAGTTCTTC. Its translation: CSVGKAGYNEQFF.

The V and J genes are TRBV5-6 and TRBJ1-1; D gene ambiguous. Germline V gene data show CDR1 as SGHDT and CDR2 as YYEEEE. The V end was cut by 0 bases, the J end by 5 bases, with 11 bases between. The CDR3 covers 14 residues. The CDR3 region has the DNA TGTGCCAGCAGCTTGGACTTGGTGGGGACTGAAGCTTTCTTT. Its translation: CASSLDLVGTEAFF.

The chain combines TRBV6-5 with TRBJ1-2; TRBD1 matches 10 bases. Germline V CDR1 and CDR2: MNHEY, SVGAGI. With 6 bases clipped from V and 8 bases from J, the junction kept 9 bases outside the gene matches. The CDR3 covers 14 residues. The CDR3 nucleotides read TGTGCCAGCAGCGCGGGACAGGGGTATTGGGGCTACACCTTC. It translates to CASSAGQGYWGYTF.

The chain employs TRBV14 and TRBJ2-5, with TRBD1 matching over 9 bases. V lost 4 bases, J lost 5 bases, and 8 bases stayed unmatched. The V gene's germline CDR1 is SGHDN and CDR2 FVKESK. CDR3 size: 15 residues. The CDR3 spells CASSRGTGFEETQYF. CDR3 coding DNA: TGTGCCAGCAGCCGAGGGACAGGGTTCGAGGAGACCCAGTACTTC.

CDR3 sequence (DNA): TGTGCCTGGAGTCCGGTAGGACAGGGGGCCTACGAGCAGTACTTC. Amino acid sequence: CAWSPVGQGAYEQYF. The rearrangement links TRBV30 to TRBJ2-7; TRBD1 matches 10 bases. Per the germline V gene, CDR1 is GTSNPN and CDR2 is SVGIG (reference sequence). The CDR3 sequence is 15 residues long. After removal of 2 bases from V and 2 bases from J, the junction contained 6 bases not matched to a gene.

The chain carries TRBV9 and TRBJ2-1; D uncertain. Trimming left V 4 bases short and J 0 bases short, with 32 bases between. CDR3 size: 22 residues. Germline CDR1 is SGDLS and CDR2 is YYNGEE. This chain's CDR3 is CASSPSFLSPGKTLGSYNEQFF. The CDR3 nucleotides are TGTGCCAGCAGCCCCTCCTTTCTTAGCCCCGGCAAAACTCTTGGCTCCTACAATGAGCAGTTCTTC.

CDR3 DNA: TGTGCCAGCAGCCATACTTGGGGGTCCGAAGAGCCCCAGCATTTT. This codes for CASSHTWGSEEPQHF. The rearrangement joins TRBV28 to TRBJ1-5; perhaps TRBD1 as D (5 bases). Germline CDR1 and CDR2: MDHEN and SYDVKM. The CDR3 runs 15 residues. Trimming stripped 6 bases from V and 8 bases from J, with 20 bases between.